This is a list of T cell receptor beta chains from one sample in a study of blood T cell repertoires in COVID-19. Measured with immunoSEQ multiplex PCR; TCRdb has only the in-frame clones, and not every one. This repertoire shows under 450,000 clones, less than 90% found once; its top ten account for about 3%. Sequencing was carried out using PBMCs or T cells enriched from blood (not recorded which). These receptors were obtained from a woman aged 25 to 39 who had recovered from COVID-19. The CDR3 runs from the conserved cysteine through the conserved F or W. The D gene is left open where the match is weak. The listing skips clone size in some rows; elsewhere it reads once, few, many or a size class.

V gene	clone size	D gene	J gene	CDR3 protein	CDR3 DNA
TRBV14	-	-	TRBJ1-2	CASSQDRTNYGYTF	TGTGCCAGCAGCCAAGACAGAACTAACTATGGCTACACCTTC
TRBV27	-	TRBD1	TRBJ1-4	CASSLGTGSHWEKLFF	TGTGCCAGCAGTCTCGGGACAGGGTCTCATTGGGAAAAACTGTTTTTT
TRBV2	few	-	TRBJ1-2	CASSEPPDYGYTF	TGTGCCAGCAGTGAACCCCCGGACTATGGCTACACCTTC
TRBV28	-	TRBD2	TRBJ2-2	CASSLRTGAGPGELFF	TGTGCCAGCAGTTTAAGGACCGGAGCGGGACCCGGGGAGCTGTTTTTT
TRBV7-8	-	-	TRBJ1-1	CASSSGVSTEAFF	TGTGCCAGCAGCTCGGGGGTTAGCACTGAAGCTTTCTTT
TRBV3-1/TRBV3-2	-	TRBD2	TRBJ2-1	CASSHPWGSGRVEQFF	TGTGCCAGCAGCCACCCCTGGGGTAGCGGGAGGGTAGAGCAGTTCTTC
TRBV6-5	-	-	TRBJ2-1	CASSYSRQSEQFF	TGTGCCAGCAGTTACTCGAGACAATCTGAGCAGTTCTTC
TRBV9	-	-	TRBJ1-1	CASSVDPRNTEAFF	TGTGCCAGCAGCGTAGACCCCAGGAACACTGAAGCTTTCTTT
TRBV5-1	-	TRBD2	TRBJ2-3	CASSLGAGGFPRTDTQYF	TGCGCCAGCAGCTTGGGAGCGGGAGGCTTTCCCCGCACAGATACGCAGTATTTT
TRBV5-5	once	TRBD1	TRBJ1-2	CASSLGPGTGDRGYTF	TGTGCCAGCAGCTTGGGTCCTGGGACAGGGGATCGAGGCTACACCTTC
TRBV3-1/TRBV3-2	-	TRBD1	TRBJ1-3	CASSQLDREGNTIYF	TGTGCCAGCAGCCAACTCGACAGGGAGGGAAACACCATATATTTT
TRBV7-9	-	TRBD1	TRBJ2-7	CASSLGGQGIPYEQYF	TGTGCCAGCAGCTTAGGGGGACAGGGGATTCCCTACGAGCAGTACTTC
TRBV9	once	-	TRBJ2-5	CASSVGLGQETQYF	TGTGCCAGCAGCGTGGGGCTAGGACAAGAGACCCAGTACTTC
TRBV7-9	-	TRBD1	TRBJ2-6	CASSPRTGAGANVLTF	TGTGCCAGCAGCCCACGAACAGGGGCCGGGGCCAACGTCCTGACTTTC
TRBV6-5	-	TRBD1	TRBJ1-6	CASSLDRVGNSPLHF	TGTGCCAGCAGTTTGGACAGGGTTGGAAATTCACCCCTCCACTTT
TRBV4-1	-	-	TRBJ2-5	CASSQVGSLGRYQETQYF	TGCGCCAGCAGCCAGGTGGGGAGCCTAGGGCGGTACCAAGAGACCCAGTACTTC
TRBV20-1	-	-	TRBJ1-1	CSASRGREAFF	TGCAGTGCTAGTAGAGGGCGTGAAGCTTTCTTT
TRBV3-1/TRBV3-2	-	-	TRBJ2-4	CASSLRGAKNIQYF	TGTGCCAGCAGCCTCAGGGGAGCCAAAAACATTCAGTACTTC
TRBV5-4	-	TRBD2	TRBJ2-5	CASSLSSLAGGGSETQYF	TGTGCCAGCAGCTTGAGTTCACTAGCGGGGGGAGGTAGTGAGACCCAGTACTTC
TRBV2	-	TRBD2	TRBJ2-2	CASIWGGTGELFF	TGTGCCAGCATATGGGGGGGCACCGGGGAGCTGTTTTTT
TRBV6-6	-	-	TRBJ1-2	CASSYVGTQFNYGYTF	TGTGCCAGCAGTTATGTGGGGACTCAATTCAACTATGGCTACACCTTC
TRBV3-1/TRBV3-2	-	TRBD1	TRBJ1-3	CASSQMGQGRPSGNTIYF	TGTGCCAGCAGCCAAATGGGACAGGGGCGCCCCTCTGGAAACACCATATATTTT
TRBV2	once	TRBD1	TRBJ1-2	CASSGQGETYGYTF	TGTGCCAGCAGTGGACAGGGGGAGACCTATGGCTACACCTTC